Listed here are 15 T cell receptor beta chains from one sample, sequenced in a study of blood T cell repertoires in COVID-19. Some clones are missing from TCRdb's copy, which holds only in-frame ones; the method was immunoSEQ multiplex PCR. The sample has fewer than 150,000 clones; roughly 81% are singletons. Sequences were obtained from peripheral blood. These receptors came from a human donor in a cohort sampled during active COVID-19.

The J gene is TRBJ1-5, the V gene TRBV4-1; D gene uncertain. Trimming removed 4 bases from V and 0 bases from J, with 19 bases in between. Germline V gene sequence: CDR1 MGHRA, CDR2 YSYEKL. The CDR3 totals 18 residues. For the CDR3, the DNA is TGCGCCAGCAGCCGCGGGGTCGCGGGGTTCTATAGCAATCAGCCCCAGCATTTT. It codes for CASSRGVAGFYSNQPQHF.

The rearrangement links TRBV12-3 or TRBV12-4 to TRBJ1-3; maybe TRBD1 (5 bases). The ends were cut back, 8 bases at V and 1 base at J, with 9 bases in the middle. The CDR3 spans 13 residues. CDR3 in amino acids: CASYGGSGNTIYF. In DNA, the CDR3 is TGTGCCAGCTACGGGGGGTCTGGAAACACCATATATTTT.

CDR3 in DNA: TGTGCCAGCAGCCCCTTATCGACGGGGGTCACTGAAGCTTTCTTT. Translated: CASSPLSTGVTEAFF. The rearrangement uses TRBV3-1 (or the pseudogene TRBV3-2) and TRBJ1-1; tentatively, D is TRBD1 (5 bases). The V and J ends lost 4 bases and 4 bases respectively, with 16 bases between them. There are 15 residues in the CDR3. Germline CDR1 LGHDT, CDR2 YNNKEL (reference sequence).

The V gene is TRBV5-5, the J gene TRBJ1-1, with 7 bases aligning to TRBD1. Germline V gene data show CDR1 as SGHKS and CDR2 as YYEKEE (reference sequence). This CDR3 is built from 16 residues. With V trimmed by 4 bases and J by 1 base, 10 bases remained unmatched. The chain's CDR3 is CASSPRDSRSNTEAFF. The CDR3 nucleotides are TGTGCCAGCAGCCCCCGGGACAGTCGATCGAACACTGAAGCTTTCTTT.

This clone was seen only once. The chain links TRBV19 to TRBJ1-2, with 9 bases fitting TRBD1. This CDR3 comprises 17 residues. In germline, CDR1 is LNHDA, CDR2 SQIVND (reference sequence). V gave up 6 bases and J gave up 1 base; unmatched junction bases: 12. The CDR3 region is CASRPGTGRPSNYGYTF. The CDR3 DNA sequence: TGTGCCAGTAGGCCCGGGACAGGGAGGCCAAGTAACTATGGCTACACCTTC.

V is TRBV15 and J is TRBJ2-5; D unresolved. The germline gives CDR1 LNHNV, CDR2 YYDKDF (reference sequence). The V end lost 1 base, the J end lost 5 bases, and 8 bases lay between the germline ends. The CDR3 extends over 13 amino acids. CDR3 nucleotide sequence: TGTGCCACCAGCAGAGTTGTCCAGGAGACCCAGTACTTC. Translation: CATSRVVQETQYF.

This sequence joins TRBV5-6 and TRBJ1-5; no reliable D call. Trimming shortened V by 4 bases and J by 6 bases, and 11 bases separated the two germline ends. Germline lookup yields CDR1 SGHDT and CDR2 YYEEEE. The CDR3 loop spans 13 amino acids. CDR3 DNA: TGTGCCAGCAGCCTTGGAGGGCTTCAGCCCCAGCATTTT. This gives the protein CASSLGGLQPQHF. Full variable domain (missing parts from reference TRBV5-6 and TRBJ1-5): DAGVTQSPTHLIKTRGQQVTLRCSPKSGHDTVSWYQQALGQGPQFIFQYYEEEERQRGNFPDRFSGHQFPNYSSELNVNALLLGDSALYLCASSLGGLQPQHFGDGTRLSIL.

The J gene is TRBJ2-1, the V gene TRBV11-3, with 10 bases identical to TRBD1. The CDR3 runs to 14 residues. The germline V gene encodes CDR1 SGHNT and CDR2 YENEEA. V gave up 5 bases and J gave up 4 bases; unmatched junction bases: 2. In DNA form, the CDR3 reads TGTGCCAGCAGCACGGGACAGGGGTACAATGAGCAGTTCTTC. This gives the protein CASSTGQGYNEQFF.

The CDR3 region has the DNA TGTGCCATCAGTGAAACAATAACCTACAATGAGCAGTTCTTC. The encoded protein is CAISETITYNEQFF. This chain uses TRBV10-3 with TRBJ2-1; D remains ambiguous. Trimming removed 3 bases at V and 2 bases at J, with 8 bases between. This CDR3 contains 14 residues. Germline loops: CDR1 ENHRY, CDR2 SYGVKD.

The gene calls are TRBV19 and TRBJ2-7, with D hard to call. Trimming took off 5 bases at V and 0 bases at J, with 11 bases between the two ends. CDR3 size: 14 residues. Germline lookup yields CDR1 LNHDA and CDR2 SQIVND (reference sequence). Written as DNA, the CDR3 is TGTGCCAGTAGTCCCCAGGCCAACTCCTACGAGCAGTACTTC. Protein product: CASSPQANSYEQYF.

V is TRBV19 and J is TRBJ1-6, with D possibly being TRBD1 (5 bases). Germline V CDR1 and CDR2: LNHDA, SQIVND (reference sequence). The V and J ends lost 10 bases and 0 bases respectively, with 19 bases between them. CDR3 length: 17 amino acids. CDR3: CATTDTRGASYNSPLHF. CDR3 nucleotide sequence: TGTGCCACCACGGACACCCGCGGGGCCTCCTATAATTCACCCCTCCACTTT. The full variable domain, completed using reference TRBV19 and TRBJ1-6, is DGGITQSPKYLFRKEGQNVTLSCEQNLNHDAMYWYRQDPGQGLRLIYYSQIVNDFQKGDIAEGYSVSREKKESFPLTVTSAQKNPTAFYLCATTDTRGASYNSPLHFGNGTRLTVT.

The V call is TRBV19, the J call TRBJ1-5; D is perhaps TRBD1 (6 bases). Per germline, CDR1 LNHDA and CDR2 SQIVND (reference sequence). This CDR3 has 18 residues. Between the trimmed V and J ends, which lost 3 bases and 6 bases, there was a span of 24 bases. In DNA form, the CDR3 reads TGTGCCAGTAGTATGAGGGGAGCAGGGGCTAAGTCTGGTCAGCCCCAGCATTTT. It translates to CASSMRGAGAKSGQPQHF. The full variable domain, its missing parts supplied by reference TRBV19 and TRBJ1-5, is DGGITQSPKYLFRKEGQNVTLSCEQNLNHDAMYWYRQDPGQGLRLIYYSQIVNDFQKGDIAEGYSVSREKKESFPLTVTSAQKNPTAFYLCASSMRGAGAKSGQPQHFGDGTRLSIL.

This CDR3 is CASSSLGLAGGPRVPDTQYF. Written as DNA, the CDR3 is TGTGCCAGCAGTTCCCTAGGACTAGCGGGGGGGCCGAGAGTCCCAGATACGCAGTATTTT. The V and J genes are TRBV27 and TRBJ2-3; the match to TRBD2 covers 15 bases. The CDR3 spans 20 residues. The germline CDR1 and CDR2 sequences are MNHEY and SMNVEV (reference sequence). The V gene end was trimmed by 4 bases and the J gene end by 4 bases; junction bases not matched to a gene: 15.

This clone was found once. CDR3 sequence: CASTPGGTSTDTQYF. The CDR3 DNA sequence: TGTGCCAGCACCCCTGGGGGGACTAGCACAGATACGCAGTATTTT. This chain links TRBV6-5 with TRBJ2-3, with D possibly TRBD2 on 6 matching bases. CDR1 and CDR2 (germline): MNHEY, SVGAGI. V was cut by 7 bases and J by 0 bases, with 14 bases left in between. The CDR3 consists of 15 residues.

The V call is TRBV12-3 or TRBV12-4, the J call TRBJ2-1; D unclear. V gave up 4 bases and J gave up 11 bases, with 9 bases separating them. The CDR3 loop spans 11 amino acids. This CDR3 is CASSSANQQFF. The CDR3 nucleotides are TGTGCCAGCAGTTCTGCTAATCAGCAGTTCTTC.